This TCR beta chain was recorded in a study of blood T cell repertoires in COVID-19. Sequencing was performed with immunoSEQ multiplex PCR; in TCRdb, only in-frame clones are kept and a portion is missing. The table has about 180,000 clones, approximately 85% seen once. CDR1 MDHEN and CDR2 SYDVKM come from the germline V gene. V lost 3 bases, J lost 2 bases, and 10 bases stayed unmatched. The CDR3 runs to 17 residues. This chain joins TRBV28 and TRBJ1-1, with 9 bases fitting TRBD1. The receptor was isolated from a woman aged 18-30 years who had recovered from COVID-19. Sample: PBMCs or T cells enriched from blood (not recorded which). CDR3: CASSFWTLTGGNTEAFF. DNA for the CDR3: TGTGCCAGCAGTTTCTGGACGCTGACAGGGGGTAACACTGAAGCTTTCTTT.